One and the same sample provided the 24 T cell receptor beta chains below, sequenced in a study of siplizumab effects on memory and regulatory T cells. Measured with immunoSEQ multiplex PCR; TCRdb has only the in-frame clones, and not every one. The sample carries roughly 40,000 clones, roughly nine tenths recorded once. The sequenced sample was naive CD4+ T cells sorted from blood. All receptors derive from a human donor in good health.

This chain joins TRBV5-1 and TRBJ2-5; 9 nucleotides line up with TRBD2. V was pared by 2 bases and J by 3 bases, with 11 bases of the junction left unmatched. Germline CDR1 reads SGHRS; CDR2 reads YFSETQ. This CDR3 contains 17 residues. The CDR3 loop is CASSLGMTSGTEETQYF. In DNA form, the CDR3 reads TGCGCCAGCAGCTTAGGAATGACTAGCGGAACTGAAGAGACCCAGTACTTC.

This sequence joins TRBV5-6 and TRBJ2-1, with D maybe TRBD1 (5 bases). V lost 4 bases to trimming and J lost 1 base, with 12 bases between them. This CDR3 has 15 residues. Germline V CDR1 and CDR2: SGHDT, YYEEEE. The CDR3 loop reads CASSPNYRSYNEQFF. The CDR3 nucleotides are TGTGCCAGCAGCCCGAACTACAGGTCCTACAATGAGCAGTTCTTC.

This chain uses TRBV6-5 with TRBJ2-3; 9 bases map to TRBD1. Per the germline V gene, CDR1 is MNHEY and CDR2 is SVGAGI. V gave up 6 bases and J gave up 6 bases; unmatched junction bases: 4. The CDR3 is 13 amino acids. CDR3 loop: CASSRDRADTQYF. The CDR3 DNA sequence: TGTGCCAGCAGCCGGGACAGGGCGGATACGCAGTATTTT.

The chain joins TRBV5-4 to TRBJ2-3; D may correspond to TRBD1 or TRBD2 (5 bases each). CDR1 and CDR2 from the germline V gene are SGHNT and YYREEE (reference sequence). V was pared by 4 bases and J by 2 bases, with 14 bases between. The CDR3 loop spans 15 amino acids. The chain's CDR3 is CASSNPRGVTDTQYF. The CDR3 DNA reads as TGTGCCAGCAGCAACCCGAGGGGCGTCACAGATACGCAGTATTTT.

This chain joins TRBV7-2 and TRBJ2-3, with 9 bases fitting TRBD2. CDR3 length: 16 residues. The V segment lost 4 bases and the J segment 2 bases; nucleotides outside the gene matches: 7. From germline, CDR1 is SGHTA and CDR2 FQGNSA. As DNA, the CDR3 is TGTGCCAGCAGCTCCCGAGCGGGGGGATCCACAGATACGCAGTATTTT. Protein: CASSSRAGGSTDTQYF.

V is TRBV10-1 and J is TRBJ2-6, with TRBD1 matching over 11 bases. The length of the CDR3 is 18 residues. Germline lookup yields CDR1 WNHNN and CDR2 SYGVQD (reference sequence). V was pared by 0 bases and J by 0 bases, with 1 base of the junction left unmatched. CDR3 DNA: TGCGCCAGCAGTGAGTCTGGGACAGGGGGCTCTGGGGCCAACGTCCTGACTTTC. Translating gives CASSESGTGGSGANVLTF.

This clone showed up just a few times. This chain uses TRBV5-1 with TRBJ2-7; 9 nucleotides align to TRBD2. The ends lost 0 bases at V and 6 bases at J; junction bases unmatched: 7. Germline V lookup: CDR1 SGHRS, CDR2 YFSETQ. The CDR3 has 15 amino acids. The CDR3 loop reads CASSLAMGAGGEQYF. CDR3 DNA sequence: TGCGCCAGCAGCTTGGCTATGGGAGCGGGGGGCGAGCAGTACTTC.

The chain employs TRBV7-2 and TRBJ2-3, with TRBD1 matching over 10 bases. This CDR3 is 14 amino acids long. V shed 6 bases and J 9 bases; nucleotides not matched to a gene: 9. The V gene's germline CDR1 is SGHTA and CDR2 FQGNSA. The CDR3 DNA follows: TGTGCCAGCAGGATGACAGGGGGCTTGGTAACGCAGTATTTT. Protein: CASRMTGGLVTQYF.

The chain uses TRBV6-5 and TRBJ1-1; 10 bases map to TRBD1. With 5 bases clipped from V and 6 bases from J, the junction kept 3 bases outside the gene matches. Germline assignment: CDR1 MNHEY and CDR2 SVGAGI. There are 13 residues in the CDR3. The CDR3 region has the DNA TGTGCCAGCAGTGGGACAGGGGACCCTGAAGCTTTCTTT. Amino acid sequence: CASSGTGDPEAFF.

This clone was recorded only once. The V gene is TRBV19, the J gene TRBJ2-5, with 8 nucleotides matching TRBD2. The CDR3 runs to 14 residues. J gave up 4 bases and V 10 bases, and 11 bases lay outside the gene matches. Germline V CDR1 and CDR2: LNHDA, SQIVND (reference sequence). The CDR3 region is CATKPQREIETQYF. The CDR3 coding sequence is TGTGCCACCAAACCCCAGCGGGAGATAGAGACCCAGTACTTC.

The CDR3 DNA sequence: TGTGCCAGCGGGCGGGGGGCTGAGACCCAGTACTTC. Protein sequence: CASGRGAETQYF. This chain joins TRBV19 and TRBJ2-5, with 8 nucleotides matching TRBD2. Germline lookup yields CDR1 LNHDA and CDR2 SQIVND (reference sequence). Germline trimming cut 9 bases from V and 5 bases from J; bases unmatched to any gene: 5. The CDR3 spans 12 residues.

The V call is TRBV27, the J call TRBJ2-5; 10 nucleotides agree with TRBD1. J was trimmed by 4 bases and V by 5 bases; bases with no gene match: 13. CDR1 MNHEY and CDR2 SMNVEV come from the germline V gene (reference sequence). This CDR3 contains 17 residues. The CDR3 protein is CASSPRDRGWRGETQYF. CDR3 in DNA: TGTGCCAGCAGTCCGCGGGACAGGGGATGGCGTGGAGAGACCCAGTACTTC.

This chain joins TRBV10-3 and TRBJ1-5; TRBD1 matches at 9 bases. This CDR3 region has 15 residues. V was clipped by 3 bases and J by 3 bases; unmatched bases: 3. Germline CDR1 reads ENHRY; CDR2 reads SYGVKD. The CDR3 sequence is CAISERTGDNQPQHF. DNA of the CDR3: TGTGCCATCAGTGAAAGGACAGGGGACAATCAGCCCCAGCATTTT.

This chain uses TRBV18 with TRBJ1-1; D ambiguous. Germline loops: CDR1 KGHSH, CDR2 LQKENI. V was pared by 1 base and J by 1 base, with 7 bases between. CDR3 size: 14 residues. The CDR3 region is CASSPRRENTEAFF. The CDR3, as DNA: TGTGCCAGCTCACCACGACGGGAGAACACTGAAGCTTTCTTT.

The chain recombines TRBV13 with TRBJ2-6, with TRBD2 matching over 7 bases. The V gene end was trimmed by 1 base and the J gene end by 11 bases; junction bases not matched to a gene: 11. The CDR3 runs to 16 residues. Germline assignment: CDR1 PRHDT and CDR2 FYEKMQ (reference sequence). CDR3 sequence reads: CASSLESVGGSDVLTF. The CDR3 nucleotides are TGTGCCAGCAGCTTAGAGTCGGTCGGCGGGAGCGACGTCCTGACTTTC. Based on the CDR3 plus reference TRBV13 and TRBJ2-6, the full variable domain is AAGVIQSPRHLIKEKRETATLKCYPIPRHDTVYWYQQGPGQDPQFLISFYEKMQSDKGSIPDRFSAQQFSDYHSELNMSSLELGDSALYFCASSLESVGGSDVLTFGAGSRLTVL.

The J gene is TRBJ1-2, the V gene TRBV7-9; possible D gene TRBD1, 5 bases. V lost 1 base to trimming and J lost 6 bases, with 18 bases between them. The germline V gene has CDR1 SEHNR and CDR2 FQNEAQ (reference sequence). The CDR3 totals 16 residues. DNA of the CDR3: TGTGCCAGCAGCTTAGATGCTTCCAGGGAAGGGGATGGCTACACCTTC. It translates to CASSLDASREGDGYTF. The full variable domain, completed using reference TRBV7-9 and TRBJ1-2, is DTGVSQNPRHKITKRGQNVTFRCDPISEHNRLYWYRQTLGQGPEFLTYFQNEAQLEKSRLLSDRFSAERPKGSFSTLEIQRTEQGDSAMYLCASSLDASREGDGYTFGSGTRLTVV.

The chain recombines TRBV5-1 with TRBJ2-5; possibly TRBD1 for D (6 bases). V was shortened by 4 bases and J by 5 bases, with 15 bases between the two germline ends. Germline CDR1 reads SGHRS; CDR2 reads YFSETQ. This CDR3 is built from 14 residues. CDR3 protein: CASSLGQPRETQYF. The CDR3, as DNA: TGCGCCAGCAGCCTAGGACAGCCCCGGGAGACCCAGTACTTC.

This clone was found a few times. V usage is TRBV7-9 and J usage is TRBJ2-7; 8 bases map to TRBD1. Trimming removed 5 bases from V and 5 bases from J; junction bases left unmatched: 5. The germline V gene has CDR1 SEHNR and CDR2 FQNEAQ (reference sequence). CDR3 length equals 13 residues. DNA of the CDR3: TGTGCCAGCAGCATGACAGGGGTACACGAGCAGTACTTC. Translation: CASSMTGVHEQYF.

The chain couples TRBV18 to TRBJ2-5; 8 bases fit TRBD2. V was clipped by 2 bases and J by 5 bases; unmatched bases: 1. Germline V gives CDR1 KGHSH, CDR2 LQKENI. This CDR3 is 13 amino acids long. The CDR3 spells CASSPGLAETQYF. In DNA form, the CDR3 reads TGTGCCAGCTCACCAGGACTAGCTGAGACCCAGTACTTC.

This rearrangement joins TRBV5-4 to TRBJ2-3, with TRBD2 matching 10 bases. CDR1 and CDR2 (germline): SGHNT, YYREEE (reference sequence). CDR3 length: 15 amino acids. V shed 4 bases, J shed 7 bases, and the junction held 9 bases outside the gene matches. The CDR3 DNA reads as TGTGCCAGCAGCCTTCCAGCGGGAGGGTCGCATACGCAGTATTTT. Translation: CASSLPAGGSHTQYF.

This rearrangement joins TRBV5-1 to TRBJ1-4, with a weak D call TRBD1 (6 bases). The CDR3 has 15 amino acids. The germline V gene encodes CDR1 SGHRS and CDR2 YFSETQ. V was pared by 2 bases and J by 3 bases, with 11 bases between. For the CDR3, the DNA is TGCGCCAGCAGCTTAATCAGGGGTGCTAATGAAAAACTGTTTTTT. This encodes CASSLIRGANEKLFF.

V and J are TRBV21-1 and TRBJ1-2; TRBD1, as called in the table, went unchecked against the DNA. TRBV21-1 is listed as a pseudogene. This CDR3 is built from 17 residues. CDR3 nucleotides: TGTGCCAGCAGCAAAGCGCTCAGGAGGGGGCTTAGGTATGGCTACACCTTC. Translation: CASSKALRRGLRYGYTF.

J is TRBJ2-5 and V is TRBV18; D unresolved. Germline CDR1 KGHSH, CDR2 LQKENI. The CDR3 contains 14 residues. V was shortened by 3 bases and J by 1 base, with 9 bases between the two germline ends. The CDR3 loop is CASSPPNRQETQYF. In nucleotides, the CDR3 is TGTGCCAGCTCACCCCCAAACCGCCAAGAGACCCAGTACTTC.

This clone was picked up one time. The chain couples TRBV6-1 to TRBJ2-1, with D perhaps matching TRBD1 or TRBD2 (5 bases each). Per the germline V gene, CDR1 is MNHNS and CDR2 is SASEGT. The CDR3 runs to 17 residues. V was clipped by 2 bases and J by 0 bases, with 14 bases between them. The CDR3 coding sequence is TGTGCCAGCAGTGAACGGGACGTCCACTACTCCTACAATGAGCAGTTCTTC. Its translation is CASSERDVHYSYNEQFF.